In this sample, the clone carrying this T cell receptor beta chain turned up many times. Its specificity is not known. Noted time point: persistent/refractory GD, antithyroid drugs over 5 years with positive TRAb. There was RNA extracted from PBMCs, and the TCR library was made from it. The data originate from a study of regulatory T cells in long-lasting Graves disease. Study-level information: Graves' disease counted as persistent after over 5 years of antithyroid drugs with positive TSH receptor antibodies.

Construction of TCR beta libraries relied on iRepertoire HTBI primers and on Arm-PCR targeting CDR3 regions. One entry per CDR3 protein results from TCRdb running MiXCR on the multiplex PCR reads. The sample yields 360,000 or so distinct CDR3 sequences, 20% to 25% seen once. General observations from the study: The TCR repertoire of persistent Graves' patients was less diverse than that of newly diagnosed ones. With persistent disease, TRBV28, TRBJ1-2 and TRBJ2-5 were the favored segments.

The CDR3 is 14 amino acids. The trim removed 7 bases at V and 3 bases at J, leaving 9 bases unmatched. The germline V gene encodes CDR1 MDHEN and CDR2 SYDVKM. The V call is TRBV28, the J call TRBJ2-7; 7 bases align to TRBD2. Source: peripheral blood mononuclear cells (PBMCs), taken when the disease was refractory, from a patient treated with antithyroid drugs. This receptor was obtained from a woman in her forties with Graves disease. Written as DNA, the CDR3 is TGTGCCAGCACCGGACTAGGAAGTCGCTACGAGCAGTACTTC. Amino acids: CASTGLGSRYEQYF.